One sample yielded the 17 T cell receptor beta chains listed below, sequenced in a study of shared clonotypes between healthy human individuals. TCRdb's table, derived via immunoSEQ multiplex PCR, lists solely in-frame clones and lacks some. The data hold 2 million to 3 million clones, with roughly 93% observed a single time. Sequencing was performed on naive CD4+ T cells from PBMCs. The subset: CD45RA+ positively selected. Receptors were obtained from a man younger than 30 in good health. Some clones in this sample may be carry-over from other donors' samples.

J is TRBJ2-4 and V is TRBV18, with 14 nucleotides matching TRBD2. V lost 2 bases to trimming and J lost 3 bases; unmatched junction nucleotides: 9. The CDR3 runs 19 residues. Germline CDR1 is KGHSH and CDR2 is LQKENI. The DNA of the CDR3 is TGTGCCAGCTCACCAGTGACTAGCGGGAGGGCATTGGGCAAAAACATTCAGTACTTC. Translated: CASSPVTSGRALGKNIQYF.

This chain connects TRBV5-4 to TRBJ2-7; 9 bases line up with TRBD2. With 2 bases clipped from V and 6 bases from J, the junction kept 9 bases outside the gene matches. Germline CDR1 and CDR2: SGHNT and YYREEE (reference sequence). The CDR3 contains 15 residues. CDR3 coding DNA: TGTGCCAGCAGCTTAGGGACCGGGACTAGCCTCGAGCAGTACTTC. Translation: CASSLGTGTSLEQYF.

V and J are TRBV27 and TRBJ2-1; TRBD2 matches at 8 bases. CDR3 size: 15 residues. In germline, CDR1 is MNHEY, CDR2 SMNVEV (reference sequence). The junction had 5 bases not matched to a gene; V was cut back by 7 bases and J by 0 bases. The CDR3 sequence is CASIGGRFSYNEQFF. Written as DNA, the CDR3 is TGTGCCAGCATTGGCGGGAGGTTCTCCTACAATGAGCAGTTCTTC.

V usage is TRBV11-2 and J usage is TRBJ2-3; 8 bases map to TRBD2. The V and J ends lost 4 bases and 1 base, in that order; junction bases with no gene match: 7. Germline V gives CDR1 SGHAT, CDR2 FQNNGV. The CDR3 sequence is 16 residues long. CDR3 DNA sequence: TGTGCCAGCAGCTCTAGACTAGCGCGACGCACAGATACGCAGTATTTT. Its protein is CASSSRLARRTDTQYF.

The V gene is TRBV2, the J gene TRBJ2-1, with 8 bases fitting TRBD1. CDR1 and CDR2 from the germline V gene are SNHLY and FYNNEI. The V segment lost 6 bases and the J segment 3 bases; nucleotides outside the gene matches: 10. The CDR3 runs to 16 residues. The CDR3 DNA follows: TGTGCCAGCAGCCCGAATAGACAGGGGCGCTACAATGAGCAGTTCTTC. This translates into CASSPNRQGRYNEQFF.

In nucleotides, the CDR3 is TGTGCCAGCAGCCGCCGTCGGGTCGATCAGCCCCAGCATTTT. Translating gives CASSRRRVDQPQHF. The rearrangement uses TRBV27 and TRBJ1-5; D is ambiguous. V was shortened by 6 bases and J by 5 bases, with 14 bases between the two germline ends. There are 14 residues in the CDR3. Germline loops: CDR1 MNHEY, CDR2 SMNVEV (reference sequence).

The V gene is TRBV28, the J gene TRBJ1-2; 9 nucleotides agree with TRBD1. The CDR3 contains 15 residues. Germline V gene sequence: CDR1 MDHEN, CDR2 SYDVKM. V trimming: 5 bases; J trimming: 9 bases; junction bases outside the gene matches: 13. The CDR3 loop is CASSKRQGVPSRYTF. CDR3 coding DNA: TGTGCCAGCAGTAAAAGACAGGGGGTGCCGTCCCGCTACACCTTC.

The chain employs TRBV29-1 and TRBJ2-1; 7 nucleotides align to TRBD1. Germline CDR1 SQVTM, CDR2 ANQGSEA. Trimming removed 8 bases from V and 0 bases from J; junction bases left unmatched: 7. This CDR3 has 14 amino acids. The CDR3 loop is CSSGTVSSYNEQFF. CDR3 DNA sequence: TGCAGCTCGGGGACAGTGAGCTCCTACAATGAGCAGTTCTTC.

As DNA, the CDR3 is TGTGCCAGCAGCCCCGGGCAGTTTGGAAACACCATATATTTT. Translation: CASSPGQFGNTIYF. This chain connects TRBV5-4 to TRBJ1-3; D unresolved. The CDR3 loop spans 14 amino acids. The germline gives CDR1 SGHNT, CDR2 YYREEE (reference sequence). The germline V and J ends were trimmed by 4 bases and 3 bases, with 11 bases remaining between them.

The chain links TRBV2 to TRBJ1-2, with 8 bases aligning to TRBD1. This CDR3 has 12 amino acids. Germline CDR1 is SNHLY and CDR2 is FYNNEI. Germline trimming cut 4 bases from V and 9 bases from J; bases unmatched to any gene: 4. CDR3 DNA sequence: TGTGCCAGCAGTGGGTCAGGGGGCAGCTACACCTTC. Amino acids: CASSGSGGSYTF.

The rearrangement joins TRBV6-1 to TRBJ1-4; D is possibly TRBD1 (5 bases). This CDR3 spans 14 amino acids. Trimming removed 4 bases from V and 3 bases from J, with 9 bases in between. Germline loops: CDR1 MNHNS, CDR2 SASEGT. The CDR3 DNA follows: TGTGCCAGCAGTGCAGGGTACGCTAATGAAAAACTGTTTTTT. This translates into CASSAGYANEKLFF.

CDR3 DNA: TGTGCCAGCAGGGCACCAGGGGGGAATGAAGCTTTCTTT. Protein sequence: CASRAPGGNEAFF. This chain uses TRBV6-5 with TRBJ1-1, with 7 bases matching TRBD1. The CDR3 contains 13 residues. J was trimmed by 7 bases and V by 6 bases; bases with no gene match: 8. CDR1 MNHEY and CDR2 SVGAGI come from the germline V gene.

The chain has TRBV6-5 and TRBJ1-3; TRBD1 agrees at 7 bases. V lost 5 bases to trimming and J lost 8 bases; unmatched junction nucleotides: 6. Per the germline V gene, CDR1 is MNHEY and CDR2 is SVGAGI. The CDR3 is 13 amino acids. This chain's CDR3 is CASSPQGLDTIYF. CDR3 DNA: TGTGCCAGCAGTCCACAGGGGCTCGACACCATATATTTT.

J is TRBJ2-5 and V is TRBV6-6; D is perhaps TRBD1 (5 bases). The V gene's germline CDR1 is MNHNY and CDR2 SVGAGI (reference sequence). Trimming stripped 7 bases from V and 5 bases from J, with 23 bases between. This CDR3 has 16 residues. The DNA of the CDR3 is TGTGCCAGCACACCAATGGGGCAGGGCGAATTCGAGACCCAGTACTTC. Protein product: CASTPMGQGEFETQYF.

The chain has TRBV9 and TRBJ1-5, with no clear D. CDR3 length equals 17 residues. The germline CDR1 and CDR2 sequences are SGDLS and YYNGEE. V was shortened by 0 bases and J by 6 bases, with 19 bases between the two germline ends. The CDR3: CASSVGFGATEFQPQHF. The CDR3 DNA is TGTGCCAGCAGCGTAGGCTTCGGAGCAACCGAATTTCAGCCCCAGCATTTT.

As to this clone: Distinct nucleotide sequences in the sample also encode this CDR3. J is TRBJ1-2 and V is TRBV11-2; 7 bases are shared with TRBD1. V lost 3 bases and J lost 0; bases outside the gene matches: 1. Germline-derived CDR1 and CDR2 are SGHAT and FQNNGV. The CDR3 spans 14 residues. CDR3 DNA sequence: TGTGCCAGCAGCTTCGGGACAGCTAACTATGGCTACACCTTC. The encoded protein is CASSFGTANYGYTF.

The chain joins TRBV12-1 to TRBJ2-5; the D call in the table, TRBD2, was not verified against the DNA. TRBV12-1 is designated a pseudogene. This CDR3 has 16 residues. CDR3 protein: CASSPWSSGTKETQYF. The CDR3 DNA is TGTGCCAGCAGCCCCTGGTCTAGCGGGACCAAAGAGACCCAGTACTTC.